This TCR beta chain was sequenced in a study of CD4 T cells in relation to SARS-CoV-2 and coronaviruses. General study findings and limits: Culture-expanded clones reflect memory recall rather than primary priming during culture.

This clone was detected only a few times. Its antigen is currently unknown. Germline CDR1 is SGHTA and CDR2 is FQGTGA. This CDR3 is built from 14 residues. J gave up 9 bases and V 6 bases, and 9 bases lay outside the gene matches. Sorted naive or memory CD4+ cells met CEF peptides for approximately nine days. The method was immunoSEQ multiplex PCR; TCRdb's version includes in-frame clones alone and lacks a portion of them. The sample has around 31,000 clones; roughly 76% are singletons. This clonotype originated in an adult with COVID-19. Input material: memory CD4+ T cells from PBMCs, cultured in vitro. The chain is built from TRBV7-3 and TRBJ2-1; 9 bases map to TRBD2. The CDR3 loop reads CASRITGTSLEQFF. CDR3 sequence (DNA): TGTGCCAGCAGGATCACGGGGACTAGCCTTGAGCAGTTCTTC.